A single TCR beta chain is shown here with its context. What it binds is not known. This record belongs to a study of metastatic and nonmetastatic thyroid tumors. Study summary: Blood and tumor or nodule tissue repertoires from malignant and benign thyroid patients were compared.

Study conclusions and caveats: When malignant thyroid tumors were compared with benign nodules, TCR beta diversity was reportedly significantly higher in the malignant tumors. This held in both blood and tumor samples.

The germline V gene has CDR1 LGHDT and CDR2 YNNKEL (reference sequence). CDR3 length: 13 amino acids. The V and J ends lost 3 bases and 5 bases respectively, with 10 bases between them. No patient had received any treatment before thyroid surgery. Original methodology: Building a distant-metastasis classifier for papillary thyroid cancer drew on CDR3 differences across clinicopathological groups. Using MiXCR, TCRdb re-called clones from the PCR reads. The V and J calls and clone size are TCRdb's, not the authors'. The sample lists 11,000 to 15,000 clones; around a quarter were seen once. V and J are TRBV3-1 and TRBJ2-5; D gene ambiguous. This clonotype originated in a female donor with papillary thyroid cancer or a benign thyroid nodule (not recorded which). Some clones in this sample may be carry-over from other donors' samples. The material sequenced was blood. CDR3 protein: CASSHPSGETQYF. CDR3 DNA: TGTGCCAGCAGCCACCCCAGTGGGGAGACCCAGTACTTC.